The 21 T cell receptor beta chains below all came from one sample that was sequenced in a study of blood T cell repertoires in COVID-19. The data were produced by immunoSEQ multiplex PCR, yet TCRdb's version contains in-frame clones alone and is incomplete. The sample includes 300,000 to 350,000 clones, around 90% of them seen just once. Sequencing was performed on PBMCs or T cells enriched from blood (not recorded which). The receptors were sampled from a woman younger than 30 with acute COVID-19.

The chain uses TRBV29-1 and TRBJ1-2; 8 bases are a match to TRBD1. The V gene end was trimmed by 6 bases and the J gene end by 4 bases; junction bases not matched to a gene: 7. The length of the CDR3 is 13 residues. Germline V gene data show CDR1 as SQVTM and CDR2 as ANQGSEA. CDR3 loop: CSVETDRAYGYTF. The CDR3 DNA reads as TGCAGCGTCGAAACGGACAGGGCCTATGGCTACACCTTC. Looking up the rest from reference TRBV29-1 and TRBJ1-2 gives the full variable domain: SAVISQKPSRDICQRGTSLTIQCQVDSQVTMMFWYRQQPGQSLTLIATANQGSEATYESGFVIDKFPISRPNLTFSTLTVSNMSPEDSSIYLCSVETDRAYGYTFGSGTRLTVV.

As for this clone: At the DNA level, this CDR3 is encoded by other sequences in the same sample as well. The chain has TRBV18 and TRBJ1-3; D perhaps matches TRBD1 (6 bases). V shed 6 bases and J shed 0 bases, with 12 bases lying between them. Germline V CDR1 and CDR2: KGHSH, LQKENI. The CDR3 covers 15 residues. The CDR3 loop is CASSPTGLSGNTIYF. Here the CDR3 DNA reads TGTGCCAGCTCCCCGACAGGCCTCTCTGGAAACACCATATATTTT.

This clone was picked up a small number of times. The V and J genes are TRBV9 and TRBJ2-2; 10 nucleotides agree with TRBD2. From germline, CDR1 is SGDLS and CDR2 YYNGEE. V dropped 4 bases and J dropped 7; count of bases not matched to a gene: 7. This CDR3 region has 15 residues. For the CDR3, the DNA is TGTGCCAGCAGCACGAGCGGGAGGGCTCACGGGGAGCTGTTTTTT. This translates into CASSTSGRAHGELFF.

V and J are TRBV5-1 and TRBJ1-2; no reliable D call. Trimming shortened V by 0 bases and J by 8 bases, and 11 bases separated the two germline ends. CDR1 SGHRS and CDR2 YFSETQ come from the germline V gene. The CDR3 consists of 13 residues. The CDR3 DNA sequence: TGCGCCAGCAGCTTGGCGGTAGTGGAGGGCTACACCTTC. This sequence encodes CASSLAVVEGYTF.

V gene TRBV11-3 combines with J gene TRBJ1-4; unclear D gene. The V and J ends lost 5 bases and 4 bases respectively, with 8 bases between them. CDR3 length: 13 residues. Germline V CDR1 and CDR2: SGHNT, YENEEA. In nucleotides, the CDR3 is TGTGCCAGCAGCCAACGGGGTAATGAAAAACTGTTTTTT. It is translated as CASSQRGNEKLFF.

The rearrangement links TRBV18 to TRBJ1-2; TRBD1 might be the D (5 bases). This CDR3 has 13 amino acids. Germline V CDR1 and CDR2: KGHSH, LQKENI. V was pared by 3 bases and J by 4 bases, with 9 bases between. DNA for the CDR3: TGTGCCAGCTCACCGACAGAATCCTATGGCTACACCTTC. As protein: CASSPTESYGYTF. Complete variable domain (other parts from reference TRBV18 and TRBJ1-2): NAGVMQNPRHLVRRRGQEARLRCSPMKGHSHVYWYRQLPEEGLKFMVYLQKENIIDESGMPKERFSAEFPKEGPSILRIQQVVRGDSAAYFCASSPTESYGYTFGSGTRLTVV.

The CDR3 protein is CASSPYALAGEGEQYF. CDR3 sequence (DNA): TGTGCCAGCAGCCCGTACGCCCTAGCGGGAGAGGGCGAGCAGTACTTC. The V and J genes are TRBV14 and TRBJ2-7; 10 positions agree with TRBD2. The CDR3 runs to 16 residues. Germline V gene data show CDR1 as SGHDN and CDR2 as FVKESK. The junction had 12 bases not matched to a gene; V was cut back by 4 bases and J by 6 bases.

The rearrangement uses TRBV24-1 and TRBJ2-1; maybe TRBD2 (5 bases). The ends were cut back, 5 bases at V and 0 bases at J, with 13 bases in the middle. Germline CDR1 and CDR2: KGHDR and SFDVKD. This CDR3 is built from 16 residues. CDR3 in amino acids: CATSVGSGVSYNEQFF. The CDR3 region has the DNA TGTGCCACCAGTGTGGGAAGCGGAGTCTCCTACAATGAGCAGTTCTTC.

This clone was recorded only once. The chain recombines TRBV11-2 with TRBJ2-2, with TRBD2 matching over 10 bases. Germline V gene lookup returns CDR1 SGHAT and CDR2 FQNNGV. The CDR3 extends over 16 amino acids. V shed 3 bases, J shed 3 bases, and the junction held 4 bases outside the gene matches. In nucleotides, the CDR3 is TGTGCCAGCAGCTTCTCTAGCGGGAGTTACACCGGGGAGCTGTTTTTT. It translates to CASSFSSGSYTGELFF. Looking up the rest from reference TRBV11-2 and TRBJ2-2 gives the full variable domain: EAGVAQSPRYKIIEKRQSVAFWCNPISGHATLYWYQQILGQGPKLLIQFQNNGVVDDSQLPKDRFSAERLKGVDSTLKIQPAKLEDSAVYLCASSFSSGSYTGELFFGEGSRLTVL.

The rearrangement joins TRBV6-4 to TRBJ1-2; D remains ambiguous. With 3 bases removed from V and 0 bases from J, the gap between germline ends came to 14 bases. The CDR3 has 16 amino acids. Germline-derived CDR1 and CDR2 are MRHNA and SNTAGT. The CDR3 DNA reads as TGTGCCAGCAGTGAATCTAACCGAGGGTCTAACTATGGCTACACCTTC. Encoded protein: CASSESNRGSNYGYTF.

This clone showed up just a few times. V usage is TRBV13 and J usage is TRBJ1-2; possible D gene TRBD1, 5 bases. Trimming stripped 1 base from V and 3 bases from J, with 15 bases between. The CDR3 loop spans 16 amino acids. In germline, CDR1 is PRHDT, CDR2 FYEKMQ (reference sequence). CDR3 nucleotides: TGTGCCAGCAGCTTAGAAACAGGAGTCCATTACTATGGCTACACCTTC. It codes for CASSLETGVHYYGYTF.

This chain connects TRBV27 to TRBJ2-3; the D is unclear. Deletions cut 6 bases from V and 0 bases from J, with 19 bases between. The germline V gene encodes CDR1 MNHEY and CDR2 SMNVEV (reference sequence). This CDR3 comprises 17 residues. CDR3 amino acids: CASSFAVSVASTDTQYF. CDR3 nucleotide sequence: TGTGCCAGCAGCTTCGCGGTTTCGGTTGCTAGCACAGATACGCAGTATTTT.

This clone is a singleton in its sample. The V and J genes are TRBV5-1 and TRBJ1-1; 8 bases align to TRBD1. The CDR3 loop spans 15 amino acids. Looked up from germline, CDR1 is SGHRS and CDR2 is YFSETQ. Trimming at V came to 2 bases and at J to 5 bases, leaving 8 bases not matched to a gene. In DNA, the CDR3 is TGCGCCAGCAGCTTTGAACAGGGGGGAACGACTGAAGCTTTCTTT. Translation gives CASSFEQGGTTEAFF.

The J gene is TRBJ1-5, the V gene TRBV30; TRBD1 agrees at 10 bases. The germline CDR1 and CDR2 sequences are GTSNPN and SVGIG (reference sequence). The V gene end was trimmed by 3 bases and the J gene end by 6 bases; junction bases not matched to a gene: 5. The CDR3 extends over 14 amino acids. The CDR3 nucleotides are TGTGCCTGGAGGGACAGGGGGGTAGGTCAGCCCCAGCATTTT. This codes for CAWRDRGVGQPQHF.

With regard to this clone: The junction departs from germline at one end; a sequencing error may be responsible. This chain uses TRBV14 with TRBJ1-2; unclear D gene. Germline CDR1 reads SGHDN; CDR2 reads FVKESK. The CDR3 consists of 13 residues. The CDR3 spells CASSQDQATYCHF. CDR3 DNA sequence: TGTGCCAGCAGCCAAGATCAGGCCACATATTGTCACTTC. Drawing the rest from reference TRBV14 and TRBJ1-2, the complete variable domain is EAGVTQFPSHSVIEKGQTVTLRCDPISGHDNLYWYRRVMGKEIKFLLHFVKESKQDESGMPNNRFLAERTGGTYSTLKVQPAELEDSGVYFCASSQDQATYCHFGSGTRLTVV.

The J gene is TRBJ1-5, the V gene TRBV7-8, with D possibly matching TRBD1 (5 bases). Germline V gene lookup returns CDR1 SGHVS and CDR2 FQNEAQ. This CDR3 is built from 17 residues. V dropped 0 bases and J dropped 7 bases, with 19 bases sitting between them. In DNA, the CDR3 is TGTGCCAGCAGCTTAGCGGGGGGGACTTTAGGGAAACAGCCCCAGCATTTT. It translates to CASSLAGGTLGKQPQHF.

The CDR3 DNA reads as TGTGCCAGCAGTTACTCGAGGCAGGGGAAGGGTACTGAAGCTTTCTTT. Translation gives CASSYSRQGKGTEAFF. V usage is TRBV6-5 and J usage is TRBJ1-1; a possible D gene is TRBD1 (6 bases). This CDR3 comprises 16 residues. The ends were cut back, 0 bases at V and 5 bases at J, with 16 bases in the middle. CDR1 and CDR2 (germline): MNHEY, SVGAGI.

V is TRBV6-5 and J is TRBJ2-5, with D maybe TRBD2 (6 bases). Germline V lookup: CDR1 MNHEY, CDR2 SVGAGI. Trimming took off 10 bases at V and 5 bases at J, with 20 bases between the two ends. The CDR3 is 14 amino acids. The chain's CDR3 is CATRRGAAKETQYF. The CDR3 nucleotides are TGTGCCACGCGGCGCGGGGCAGCGAAGGAGACCCAGTACTTC.

This clone was counted a single time. The chain has TRBV24-1 and TRBJ2-1; D is possibly TRBD2 (8 bases). Germline loops: CDR1 KGHDR, CDR2 SFDVKD. CDR3 length: 14 residues. V was trimmed by 7 bases and J by 9 bases, leaving 18 bases between them. CDR3 coding DNA: TGTGCCACCAGGGTAGCGGGGCGACAGGGTGAGCAGTTCTTC. This translates into CATRVAGRQGEQFF.

CDR3 loop: CASRGASAGTDTQYF. DNA of the CDR3: TGTGCCAGCAGGGGCGCCTCTGCCGGCACAGATACGCAGTATTTT. The chain recombines TRBV28 with TRBJ2-3; unclear D gene. Germline V gene data show CDR1 as MDHEN and CDR2 as SYDVKM. The V end lost 6 bases, the J end lost 1 base, and 14 bases lay between the germline ends. The CDR3 totals 15 residues.

This chain links TRBV6-4 with TRBJ2-1; the D gene is possibly TRBD2 (6 bases). Looked up from germline, CDR1 is MRHNA and CDR2 is SNTAGT. CDR3 length: 16 residues. V was cut by 5 bases and J by 6 bases, with 20 bases left in between. The CDR3 sequence is CASSLNPSAGFNEQFF. CDR3 bases: TGTGCCAGCAGTCTTAACCCCTCGGCGGGATTCAATGAGCAGTTCTTC.